Below, one T cell receptor beta chain is given with its context. What it recognizes is unknown. This specimen belongs to a study of a mutant IDH1 vaccine in newly diagnosed glioma. Study-level information: Therapy received beforehand was radiotherapy, temozolomide, or both, with most patients given both. Participants attended visit V12, the safety follow-up, at week 35, and then attended visit V13 at week 47. Overall study results and limits: Pseudoprogression seemed unrelated to changes in top peripheral T cell clonotypes. Across multiple MHC alleles, around 93% of patients had vaccine-induced responses.

Using immunoSEQ multiplex PCR, the repertoire was profiled, and TCRdb retains in-frame clones only, with some absent. Seen here are under 40,000 clones, roughly 80% observed once, and the top ten hold approximately 6.9%. This sample's time point: week 35, safety follow-up. Every single dose of the vaccine, 300 ug of mutant IDH1 20-mer peptide, came with topical imiquimod. The sequencing used PBMCs, collected from a glioma patient whose treatment included an IDH1 peptide vaccine. The receptor's source is a woman aged 18-29 years with glioma.

In nucleotides, the CDR3 is TGTGCCAGCAGCTTACCGCCCCGGCGTTACGAGCAGTACTTC. As protein: CASSLPPRRYEQYF. The chain joins TRBV7-2 to TRBJ2-7; D gene ambiguous. The CDR3 loop spans 14 amino acids. CDR1 is SGHTA and CDR2 is FQGNSA in the germline V gene. With 2 bases removed from V and 4 bases from J, the gap between germline ends came to 12 bases.